This T cell receptor (beta chain) was profiled in a study of blood T cells in healthy people across ages. A sample-barcoded 5' primer and a J-beta primer mix were used in a second PCR of roughly 7 to 11 cycles. TCRdb re-called the 5' RACE reads with MiXCR, one entry per CDR3 protein. Here the sample spans 650,000 to 1,000,000 distinct CDR3 sequences, under 40% being singletons. Trimming at V came to 3 bases and at J to 6 bases, leaving 5 bases not matched to a gene. CDR3 length: 14 residues. The origin of this receptor is a young man in good health. The sample consisted of blood. The chain carries TRBV12-3 or TRBV12-4 and TRBJ1-1; the match to TRBD1 covers 9 bases. The CDR3 region has the DNA TGTGCCAGCAGTTTCAACAGGGGGCAGGCTGAAGCTTTCTTT. Amino acid sequence: CASSFNRGQAEAFF.